These 21 T cell receptor beta chains came from one sample sequenced in a study of T cell responses to AZD1222 COVID-19 vaccine. Profiling relied on immunoSEQ multiplex PCR, and the TCRdb table lists in-frame clones only, not all of them. Among 75,000 to 100,000 clones, 80% to 90% were seen once, and the ten largest hold approximately 1.5%. Here the sequenced sample was peripheral blood, taken on day 0 of AZD1222 vaccination. These receptors came from an adult in good health.

CDR3 nucleotide sequence: TGTGCCAGCAGTTTACCCGAAGGTTACGAGCAGTACTTC. It translates to CASSLPEGYEQYF. The chain joins TRBV12-3 or TRBV12-4 to TRBJ2-7; D remains unclear. The V end was cut by 2 bases, the J end by 4 bases, with 9 bases between. CDR3 size: 13 residues.

The rearrangement joins TRBV3-1 (or the pseudogene TRBV3-2) to TRBJ1-5; D is ambiguous. Germline V gene lookup returns CDR1 LGHDT and CDR2 YNNKEL (reference sequence). V was pared by 4 bases and J by 1 base, with 11 bases between. The CDR3 consists of 15 residues. Here the CDR3 DNA reads TGTGCCAGCAGCCTCAGGCACAGCAGCAATCAGCCCCAGCATTTT. Translated, it gives CASSLRHSSNQPQHF.

This chain connects TRBV18 to TRBJ1-2; D call uncertain. Germline V gene lookup returns CDR1 KGHSH and CDR2 LQKENI. With 3 bases removed from V and 1 base from J, the gap between germline ends came to 15 bases. This CDR3 has 16 residues. The CDR3 is CASSPERTIYNYGYTF. The CDR3 region has the DNA TGTGCCAGCTCACCCGAGAGGACCATCTATAACTATGGCTACACCTTC.

The rearrangement joins TRBV2 to TRBJ1-6; D is uncertain. Germline V CDR1 and CDR2: SNHLY, FYNNEI. There are 13 residues in the CDR3. Between the trimmed V and J ends, which lost 7 bases and 9 bases, there was a span of 13 bases. CDR3 DNA sequence: TGTGCCAGCATCCTACGGGAGCGTTCACCCCTCCACTTT. As protein: CASILRERSPLHF.

The chain recombines TRBV28 with TRBJ1-4; tentatively, D is TRBD1 (5 bases). From germline, CDR1 is MDHEN and CDR2 SYDVKM. The CDR3 length is 14 residues. The germline V and J ends were trimmed by 8 bases and 2 bases, with 12 bases remaining between them. CDR3 nucleotides: TGTGCCAGCGGCAGGTGGGGCACTAATGAAAAACTGTTTTTT. This sequence encodes CASGRWGTNEKLFF.

The chain employs TRBV5-4 and TRBJ1-2; 8 bases fit TRBD1. With V trimmed by 10 bases and J by 7 bases, 9 bases remained unmatched. The CDR3 extends over 12 amino acids. CDR1 SGHNT and CDR2 YYREEE come from the germline V gene (reference sequence). CDR3 amino acids: CALSETGVGYTF. The CDR3, as DNA: TGTGCCCTATCAGAGACAGGGGTTGGCTACACCTTC.

The chain has TRBV15 and TRBJ2-3; the D is unclear. The length of the CDR3 is 14 residues. Trimming removed 0 bases at V and 4 bases at J, with 8 bases between. Germline V gene data show CDR1 as LNHNV and CDR2 as YYDKDF (reference sequence). The DNA of the CDR3 is TGTGCCACCAGCAGAGAATTTGCTGCAGATACGCAGTATTTT. Translated: CATSREFAADTQYF.

The chain couples TRBV4-3 to TRBJ2-3, with 8 bases aligning to TRBD2. CDR3 length: 18 residues. Germline V lookup: CDR1 LGHNA, CDR2 YSLEER. The V gene end was trimmed by 0 bases and the J gene end by 1 base; junction bases not matched to a gene: 9. The CDR3: CASSQDLGSGGRTDTQYF. The CDR3 region has the DNA TGCGCCAGCAGCCAAGATCTGGGGAGCGGGGGCCGCACAGATACGCAGTATTTT.

The chain is built from TRBV2 and TRBJ1-1, with a weak D call TRBD1 (5 bases). The CDR3 length is 15 residues. In germline, CDR1 is SNHLY, CDR2 FYNNEI. Between the trimmed V and J ends, which lost 0 bases and 6 bases, there was a span of 14 bases. CDR3 amino acids: CASSEARGPGAEAFF. For the CDR3, the DNA is TGTGCCAGCAGTGAAGCGCGAGGTCCGGGGGCTGAAGCTTTCTTT.

This clone came up a few times. The chain recombines TRBV7-9 with TRBJ2-7; D remains unclear. Germline lookup yields CDR1 SEHNR and CDR2 FQNEAQ (reference sequence). Trimming removed 1 base at V and 6 bases at J, with 7 bases between. The CDR3 is made up of 12 amino acids. The CDR3 bases are TGTGCCAGCAGCTTAGGTGGGTCCGAGCAGTACTTC. This translates into CASSLGGSEQYF. The variable domain in full, completed from reference TRBV7-9 and TRBJ2-7, reads DTGVSQNPRHKITKRGQNVTFRCDPISEHNRLYWYRQTLGQGPEFLTYFQNEAQLEKSRLLSDRFSAERPKGSFSTLEIQRTEQGDSAMYLCASSLGGSEQYFGPGTRLTVT.

This rearrangement joins TRBV5-1 to TRBJ2-3; a possible D gene is TRBD1 (6 bases). Between the trimmed V and J ends, which lost 1 base and 7 bases, there was a span of 10 bases. In germline, CDR1 is SGHRS, CDR2 YFSETQ. The CDR3 runs 13 residues. CDR3 in DNA: TGCGCCAGCAGCTTGAATCAGGGGTATACGCAGTATTTT. It yields the protein CASSLNQGYTQYF.

The rearrangement joins TRBV6-5 to TRBJ2-5; D unresolved. V was pared by 6 bases and J by 3 bases, with 14 bases between. Germline values: CDR1 MNHEY, CDR2 SVGAGI. CDR3 length: 14 amino acids. This chain's CDR3 is CASSAGAGEETQYF. Written as DNA, the CDR3 is TGTGCCAGCAGCGCCGGAGCCGGAGAAGAGACCCAGTACTTC.

This clone was picked up one time. V gene TRBV5-1 combines with J gene TRBJ2-7; a weak D match, TRBD2 (6 bases). Deletions cut 4 bases from V and 5 bases from J, with 19 bases between. Germline loops: CDR1 SGHRS, CDR2 YFSETQ. This CDR3 is 15 amino acids long. Written as DNA, the CDR3 is TGCGCCAGCAGCCCCGGGACTCCCGGCGCTGACGAGCAGTACTTC. The encoded protein is CASSPGTPGADEQYF.

This sequence joins TRBV10-3 and TRBJ1-2; 10 bases agree with TRBD1. V was clipped by 7 bases and J by 12 bases; unmatched bases: 11. This CDR3 region has 13 residues. The germline CDR1 and CDR2 sequences are ENHRY and SYGVKD. CDR3 sequence reads: CAITWGTGDPHTF. The CDR3 region has the DNA TGTGCCATCACCTGGGGGACAGGGGATCCCCACACCTTC.

The genes are TRBV29-1 and TRBJ1-5; TRBD1 is a possible D gene (5 bases). This CDR3 region has 13 residues. V was cut by 4 bases and J by 5 bases, with 12 bases left in between. Germline V lookup: CDR1 SQVTM, CDR2 ANQGSEA. CDR3 amino acids: CSVVAGKDQPQHF. The CDR3 DNA is TGCAGCGTTGTCGCAGGGAAGGATCAGCCCCAGCATTTT.

The chain has TRBV10-1 and TRBJ2-3; D is unresolved. Germline CDR1 reads WNHNN; CDR2 reads SYGVQD (reference sequence). The CDR3 runs 14 residues. V lost 0 bases and J 7 bases, leaving 11 bases between the germline ends. The CDR3 DNA reads TGCGCCAGCAGTGAGTCGGGGTACCCAAATACGCAGTATTTT. This gives the protein CASSESGYPNTQYF.

This sequence joins TRBV30 and TRBJ1-1, with 9 bases lining up with TRBD1. The V segment lost 8 bases and the J segment 4 bases; nucleotides outside the gene matches: 8. From germline, CDR1 is GTSNPN and CDR2 SVGIG (reference sequence). This CDR3 is 13 amino acids long. In nucleotides, the CDR3 is TGTGCCGTACAGGGGGCGATTCGCACTGAAGCTTTCTTT. Protein: CAVQGAIRTEAFF.

The gene calls are TRBV3-1 (or the pseudogene TRBV3-2) and TRBJ2-7; no clear D. V lost 1 base and J 0 bases, leaving 10 bases between the germline ends. This CDR3 is 15 amino acids long. Germline V gene sequence: CDR1 LGHDT, CDR2 YNNKEL (reference sequence). The CDR3 sequence is CASSQAGRSSYEQYF. Here the CDR3 DNA reads TGTGCCAGCAGCCAAGCGGGTCGGAGCTCCTACGAGCAGTACTTC.

The J gene is TRBJ1-1, the V gene TRBV7-2, with 7 bases that match TRBD1. The J segment lost 12 bases and the V segment lost 1 base, leaving 11 bases of the junction unmatched. This CDR3 contains 14 residues. CDR1 is SGHTA and CDR2 is FQGNSA in the germline V gene. The CDR3 region is CASSLVEGARIPFF. Here the CDR3 DNA reads TGTGCCAGCAGCTTAGTCGAGGGGGCAAGGATTCCTTTCTTT.

The V call is TRBV5-1, the J call TRBJ1-4; TRBD1 might be the D (6 bases). The CDR3 runs 16 residues. Trimming cost V 0 bases and J 8 bases, with 17 bases left between them. In germline, CDR1 is SGHRS, CDR2 YFSETQ. The CDR3 loop is CASSLASSSRGEKLFF. The CDR3 DNA sequence: TGCGCCAGCAGCTTGGCCAGCTCATCCAGGGGAGAAAAACTGTTTTTT. The full variable domain, its missing parts supplied by reference TRBV5-1 and TRBJ1-4, is KAGVTQTPRYLIKTRGQQVTLSCSPISGHRSVSWYQQTPGQGLQFLFEYFSETQRNKGNFPGRFSGRQFSNSRSEMNVSTLELGDSALYLCASSLASSSRGEKLFFGSGTQLSVL.

This chain connects TRBV7-8 to TRBJ2-7, with TRBD1 matching 8 bases. Losses at the gene ends were 4 bases for V and 2 bases for J; bases not matched to a gene: 4. Germline loops: CDR1 SGHVS, CDR2 FQNEAQ. The CDR3 has 14 amino acids. The CDR3 here is CASSSTGDPYEQYF. CDR3 sequence (DNA): TGTGCCAGCAGCTCGACAGGGGACCCCTACGAGCAGTACTTC. Full variable domain (rest looked up from reference TRBV7-8 and TRBJ2-7): GAGVSQSPRYKVAKRGQDVALRCDPISGHVSLFWYQQALGQGPEFLTYFQNEAQLDKSGLPSDRFFAERPEGSVSTLKIQRTQQEDSAVYLCASSSTGDPYEQYFGPGTRLTVT.